The 23 T cell receptor beta chains presented below share a single source sample, sequenced in a study of monozygotic twins with inflammatory bowel disease. Reanalyzing the 5' RACE reads, TCRdb keeps one entry per CDR3 protein, without DNA. The sample spans about 210,000 distinct CDR3 sequences; the ten largest clones claim 1.6%. The source material was blood. The receptor source for this set is a human donor with ulcerative colitis or Crohn's disease, or a healthy co-twin of an affected twin (not recorded which).

This sequence joins TRBV12-3 or TRBV12-4 and TRBJ1-1; TCRdb reports TRBD1, a call that lacks DNA to check it against. There are 15 residues in the CDR3. CDR3 loop: CASSSHRGPSTEAFF.

The chain combines TRBV20-1 with TRBJ2-2; checking the TCRdb D call of TRBD1 is not possible without DNA. Germline V gene lookup returns CDR1 DFQATT and CDR2 SNEGSKA (reference sequence). The CDR3 is made up of 12 amino acids. The CDR3 is CSADQGTGELFF.

The rearrangement uses TRBV7-2 and TRBJ2-5; the D call from TCRdb, TRBD1, cannot be confirmed without DNA. The CDR3 has 14 amino acids. Germline V gives CDR1 SGHTA, CDR2 FQGNSA. CDR3 amino acids: CASSLDDRRLTQYF.

The chain employs TRBV4-2 and TRBJ1-2. There are 13 residues in the CDR3. CDR1 is LGHNA, CDR2 YNFKEQ, per germline. The CDR3 region is CASSQVGDYGYTF.

The genes are TRBV3-1 and TRBJ2-1; TCRdb's assignment of TRBD1 cannot be checked, as there is no DNA. Germline V gives CDR1 LGHDT, CDR2 YNNKEL (reference sequence). The CDR3 covers 13 residues. This CDR3 is CASSHRTANEQFF.

The chain employs TRBV11-1 and TRBJ1-5; TCRdb gives TRBD1 as the D gene, but with no DNA this cannot be confirmed. This CDR3 region has 20 residues. Germline CDR1 reads SGHAT; CDR2 reads FQDESV (reference sequence). This chain's CDR3 is CASSQTLGTGVDSKDQPQHF.

V gene TRBV20-1 combines with J gene TRBJ2-3; the TCRdb call, TRBD1, lacks DNA for checking. This CDR3 is built from 12 residues. From germline, CDR1 is DFQATT and CDR2 SNEGSKA (reference sequence). The CDR3 protein is CSGRGGTDTQYF.

J is TRBJ2-3 and V is TRBV7-9. The germline gives CDR1 SEHNR, CDR2 FQNEAQ (reference sequence). The CDR3 covers 14 residues. CDR3 protein: CASSSPYYTDTQYF. Combining the CDR3 with reference TRBV7-9 and TRBJ2-3 gives the whole variable domain DTGVSQNPRHKITKRGQNVTFRCDPISEHNRLYWYRQTLGQGPEFLTYFQNEAQLEKSRLLSDRFSAERPKGSFSTLEIQRTEQGDSAMYLCASSSPYYTDTQYFGPGTRLTVL.

The chain combines TRBV9 with TRBJ2-3; TCRdb reports TRBD1, a call that lacks DNA to check it against. The CDR3 runs to 15 residues. The V gene's germline CDR1 is SGDLS and CDR2 YYNGEE. The chain's CDR3 is CASSVVRGGTDTQYF.

The chain employs TRBV4-1 and TRBJ1-4; TCRdb gives TRBD1 as the D gene, but with no DNA this cannot be confirmed. The CDR3 extends over 19 amino acids. Germline V CDR1 and CDR2: MGHRA, YSYEKL. The CDR3 reads CASSQDYGRQFATNEKLFF.

V gene TRBV5-1 combines with J gene TRBJ1-4. Per germline, CDR1 SGHRS and CDR2 YFSETQ. The CDR3 has 15 residues. CDR3 protein: CASSPEPATNEKLFF. Full variable domain (outside the CDR3, taken from reference TRBV5-1 and TRBJ1-4): KAGVTQTPRYLIKTRGQQVTLSCSPISGHRSVSWYQQTPGQGLQFLFEYFSETQRNKGNFPGRFSGRQFSNSRSEMNVSTLELGDSALYLCASSPEPATNEKLFFGSGTQLSVL.

The V gene is TRBV2, the J gene TRBJ1-4. The CDR3 sequence is 14 residues long. CDR1 is SNHLY, CDR2 FYNNEI, per germline. The CDR3 region is CASSGYGLAEKLFF. Full variable domain (outside the CDR3, taken from reference TRBV2 and TRBJ1-4): EPEVTQTPSHQVTQMGQEVILRCVPISNHLYFYWYRQILGQKVEFLVSFYNNEISEKSEIFDDQFSVERPDGSNFTLKIRSTKLEDSAMYFCASSGYGLAEKLFFGSGTQLSVL.

The chain is built from TRBV7-9 and TRBJ2-5; checking the TCRdb D call of TRBD1 is not possible without DNA. The CDR3 totals 14 residues. Germline V CDR1 and CDR2: SEHNR, FQNEAQ (reference sequence). The CDR3 sequence is CASSFGQGQETQYF.

The chain uses TRBV6-6 and TRBJ1-5; TCRdb gives TRBD1 as the D gene, but with no DNA this cannot be confirmed. The CDR3 runs 14 residues. Germline V gene sequence: CDR1 MNHNY, CDR2 SVGAGI (reference sequence). The CDR3: CAPNGTDSNQPQHF.

The chain's CDR3 is CAISESVGVTYNEQFF. The chain is built from TRBV10-3 and TRBJ2-1; TCRdb's D call of TRBD1 is untestable without DNA. Germline V gene data show CDR1 as ENHRY and CDR2 as SYGVKD. CDR3 length equals 16 residues.

The chain has TRBV5-1 and TRBJ1-1. CDR1 and CDR2 (germline): SGHRS, YFSETQ. This CDR3 region has 13 residues. The CDR3 region is CASNLEEFTEAFF.

The chain joins TRBV5-1 to TRBJ2-5; the D call from TCRdb, TRBD2, cannot be confirmed without DNA. CDR3 length equals 14 residues. Per germline, CDR1 SGHRS and CDR2 YFSETQ. This CDR3 reads CASSSGLAMETQYF.

CDR3 in amino acids: CASSFDGQGNTIYF. V gene TRBV5-1 combines with J gene TRBJ1-3; TCRdb picks TRBD1, but there is no DNA to check that call. CDR1 is SGHRS and CDR2 is YFSETQ in the germline V gene. The CDR3 has 14 residues.

The chain employs TRBV11-2 and TRBJ2-3; the TCRdb call, TRBD2, lacks DNA for checking. The CDR3 sequence is 18 residues long. Germline CDR1 SGHAT, CDR2 FQNNGV. The CDR3 reads CASSHGTSGGARGDTQYF.

This chain connects TRBV5-6 to TRBJ2-5. This CDR3 contains 13 residues. Germline-derived CDR1 and CDR2 are SGHDT and YYEEEE. CDR3 loop: CASSFSQKETQYF. Filled out from reference TRBV5-6 and TRBJ2-5, the complete variable domain reads DAGVTQSPTHLIKTRGQQVTLRCSPKSGHDTVSWYQQALGQGPQFIFQYYEEEERQRGNFPDRFSGHQFPNYSSELNVNALLLGDSALYLCASSFSQKETQYFGPGTRLLVL.

The chain couples TRBV20-1 to TRBJ1-5. CDR1 DFQATT and CDR2 SNEGSKA come from the germline V gene (reference sequence). The CDR3 covers 14 residues. The CDR3 here is CSASVRASNQPQHF.

The chain has TRBV5-6 and TRBJ2-2; TCRdb's D call of TRBD1 is untestable without DNA. CDR3 size: 15 residues. CDR1 and CDR2 (germline): SGHDT, YYEEEE. CDR3 in amino acids: CASSFSGQVDGELFF.

V gene TRBV12-3 or TRBV12-4 combines with J gene TRBJ1-1. The CDR3 consists of 13 residues. The CDR3 spells CASSPWGVIEAFF.